The 16 T cell receptor beta chains given below trace back to one sample, sequenced in a study of blood T cell repertoires in COVID-19 (dated by TCRdb to about 2020). Libraries were prepared through the immunoSEQ multiplex PCR assay. TCRdb's version of the immuneACCESS table is confined to in-frame rearrangements and falls short of the full clone set. An unresolved V gene accounts for under half of the shortfall where checked; the remainder is of unknown origin. Present in this sample are tens of thousands of clones, around 86% of which were seen just once. The ten largest clonotypes hold approximately 3.6% of the sample. The specimen was peripheral blood. The origin of the receptors is a woman between 70 and 85 years old with acute or convalescent COVID-19.

The chain employs TRBV9 and TRBJ2-3; no definite D call. Trimming took 3 bases from V and 6 from J, leaving 8 bases between them. The CDR3 sequence is 12 residues long. The germline V gene encodes CDR1 SGDLS and CDR2 YYNGEE. CDR3 sequence reads: CASSASRDTQYF. DNA of the CDR3: TGTGCCAGCAGCGCGAGCCGGGATACGCAGTATTTT.

This clone was observed once. The genes are TRBV7-9 and TRBJ1-4; 7 bases are a match to TRBD1. V gave up 2 bases and J gave up 3 bases; unmatched junction bases: 6. Germline CDR1 reads SEHNR; CDR2 reads FQNEAQ (reference sequence). The CDR3 sequence is 16 residues long. The CDR3 DNA sequence: TGTGCCAGCAGCTTATTGGGACAGTACGCTAATGAAAAACTGTTTTTT. The encoded protein is CASSLLGQYANEKLFF.

The rearrangement links TRBV7-9 to TRBJ2-3, with TRBD2 matching over 7 bases. The CDR3 length is 16 residues. V trimming: 1 base; J trimming: 7 bases; junction bases outside the gene matches: 11. CDR1 is SEHNR and CDR2 is FQNEAQ in the germline V gene (reference sequence). The chain's CDR3 is CASSLVSSGGSNTQYF. For the CDR3, the DNA is TGTGCCAGCAGCTTAGTGTCTAGCGGTGGATCGAATACGCAGTATTTT.

This clone was observed a single time. This chain connects TRBV6-5 to TRBJ2-1; TRBD1 matches at 10 bases. The CDR3 totals 15 residues. After removal of 5 bases from V and 6 bases from J, the junction contained 7 bases not matched to a gene. Per germline, CDR1 MNHEY and CDR2 SVGAGI. Here the CDR3 DNA reads TGTGCCAGCAGTCACCGGGACAGGGGTTCCAATGAGCAGTTCTTC. The encoded protein is CASSHRDRGSNEQFF.

This clone has a single count. The J gene is TRBJ1-2, the V gene TRBV28; 7 positions match TRBD1. The CDR3 has 15 residues. The V segment lost 6 bases and the J segment 2 bases; nucleotides outside the gene matches: 9. In germline, CDR1 is MDHEN, CDR2 SYDVKM. The CDR3 loop is CASSPRQGLNYGYTF. The CDR3 nucleotides read TGTGCCAGCAGCCCGCGACAGGGACTGAACTATGGCTACACCTTC.

CDR3 DNA sequence: TGTGCCAGCAGTTACGGGGCGACAGGGGTCGGCTACACCTTC. The encoded protein is CASSYGATGVGYTF. V is TRBV6-5 and J is TRBJ1-2; 8 positions match TRBD1. V lost 2 bases, J lost 8 bases, and 7 bases stayed unmatched. The germline gives CDR1 MNHEY, CDR2 SVGAGI. The CDR3 loop spans 14 amino acids.

The chain uses TRBV10-1 and TRBJ2-1, with 11 bases fitting TRBD2. In germline, CDR1 is WNHNN, CDR2 SYGVQD (reference sequence). J lost 7 bases, V lost 5 bases, and 22 bases had no gene match. CDR3 length: 20 residues. This chain's CDR3 is CASSPDDLVGTSGSRNEQFF. The DNA of the CDR3 is TGCGCCAGCAGTCCTGATGACCTAGTGGGTACTAGCGGGAGTAGGAATGAGCAGTTCTTC.

V is TRBV24-1 and J is TRBJ2-1, with 9 bases aligning to TRBD1. This CDR3 comprises 15 residues. Looked up from germline, CDR1 is KGHDR and CDR2 is SFDVKD. The J segment lost 8 bases and the V segment lost 3 bases, leaving 7 bases of the junction unmatched. CDR3 sequence: CATSDAGTGSHEQFF. The CDR3 bases are TGTGCCACCAGTGATGCAGGGACAGGGTCCCATGAGCAGTTCTTC.

This chain connects TRBV2 to TRBJ2-2, with D possibly matching TRBD2 (6 bases). This CDR3 region has 14 residues. V lost 3 bases to trimming and J lost 7 bases, with 12 bases between them. CDR1 is SNHLY and CDR2 is FYNNEI in the germline V gene. CDR3 sequence reads: CASSERGWGGELFF. The DNA for the CDR3 is TGTGCCAGCAGTGAGCGGGGTTGGGGCGGGGAGCTGTTTTTT.

V and J are TRBV11-2 and TRBJ2-5, with D tentatively TRBD1 (6 bases). V lost 5 bases to trimming and J lost 2 bases, with 12 bases between them. Germline V CDR1 and CDR2: SGHAT, FQNNGV. The CDR3 length is 14 residues. Here the CDR3 DNA reads TGTGCCAGCAGCCTACTACAGGGACAAGAGACCCAGTACTTC. Amino acid sequence: CASSLLQGQETQYF.

CDR3 sequence reads: CASSQRQLPQNIQYF. DNA of the CDR3: TGTGCCAGCAGCCAGCGACAGCTACCTCAAAACATTCAGTACTTC. The chain recombines TRBV3-1 (or the pseudogene TRBV3-2) with TRBJ2-4; D is possibly TRBD1 (5 bases). Trimming pared 3 bases from V and 5 bases from J, leaving 14 bases between. CDR3 length equals 15 residues. CDR1 LGHDT and CDR2 YNNKEL come from the germline V gene (reference sequence).

This clone is a singleton in its sample. The rearrangement joins TRBV6-5 to TRBJ2-3; D might be TRBD2 (6 bases). Germline V gives CDR1 MNHEY, CDR2 SVGAGI. Trimming shortened V by 5 bases and J by 2 bases, and 14 bases separated the two germline ends. The CDR3 covers 15 residues. CDR3 in DNA: TGTGCCAGCAGTCCGACTGGCGGGGCCACAGATACGCAGTATTTT. This encodes CASSPTGGATDTQYF.

This chain links TRBV6-5 with TRBJ1-6; 7 bases align to TRBD1. The germline gives CDR1 MNHEY, CDR2 SVGAGI. CDR3 length: 15 amino acids. Trimming removed 2 bases from V and 5 bases from J; junction bases left unmatched: 3. CDR3 region: CASSYKGQHNSPLHF. As DNA, the CDR3 is TGTGCCAGCAGTTACAAGGGACAGCATAATTCACCCCTCCACTTT.

The rearrangement joins TRBV5-1 to TRBJ1-1; D unclear. The CDR3 consists of 14 residues. Germline loops: CDR1 SGHRS, CDR2 YFSETQ. V lost 5 bases and J 1 base, leaving 12 bases between the germline ends. CDR3 nucleotides: TGCGCCAGCAGACCCAGGTCGGAGAACACTGAAGCTTTCTTT. Residues: CASRPRSENTEAFF.

This clone was found once. The rearrangement links TRBV28 to TRBJ2-1; 9 positions match TRBD1. The CDR3 extends over 16 amino acids. V lost 3 bases and J lost 1; bases outside the gene matches: 4. CDR1 and CDR2 from the germline V gene are MDHEN and SYDVKM. CDR3 sequence (DNA): TGTGCCAGCAGTTTGGGACAGGGAGGTTCCTACAATGAGCAGTTCTTC. This gives the protein CASSLGQGGSYNEQFF.

This clone turned up a few times. The chain has TRBV19 and TRBJ2-2; TRBD2 might be the D (5 bases). The CDR3 extends over 16 amino acids. V lost 3 bases and J lost 0, with 11 bases in between. CDR1 and CDR2 (germline): LNHDA, SQIVND (reference sequence). The CDR3 protein is CASSMLTTTNTGELFF. The CDR3 region has the DNA TGTGCCAGTAGTATGTTGACTACCACGAACACCGGGGAGCTGTTTTTT.